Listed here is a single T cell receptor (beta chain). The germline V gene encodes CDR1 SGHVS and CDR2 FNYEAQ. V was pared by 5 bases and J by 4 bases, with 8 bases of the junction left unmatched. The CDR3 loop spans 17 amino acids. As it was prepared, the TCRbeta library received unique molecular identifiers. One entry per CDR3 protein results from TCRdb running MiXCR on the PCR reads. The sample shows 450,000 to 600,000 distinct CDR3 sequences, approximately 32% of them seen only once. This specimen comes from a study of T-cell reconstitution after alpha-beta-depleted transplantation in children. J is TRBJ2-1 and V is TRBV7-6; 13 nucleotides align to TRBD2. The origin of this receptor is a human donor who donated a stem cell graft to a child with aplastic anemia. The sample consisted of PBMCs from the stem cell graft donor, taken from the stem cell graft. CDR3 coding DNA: TGTGCCAGCAGCCTAAGGACTAGCGGGAGTAGGTACAATGAGCAGTTCTTC. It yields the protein CASSLRTSGSRYNEQFF.